The clone carrying this T cell receptor beta chain occurred once. The data belong to a study of shared T cell receptors in the human thymus. Germline V gene data show CDR1 as MNHNS and CDR2 as SASEGT. The CDR3 covers 14 residues. The V end was cut by 3 bases, the J end by 4 bases, with 12 bases between. The protocol was immunoSEQ multiplex PCR, while the TCRdb copy is restricted to in-frame clones and leaves out a portion. This sample carries under 850,000 clones, roughly 88% of them seen once, and the ten largest clones take approximately 0.011%. These data were likewise used in another study, on human thymus T cells. That investigation notes: The donor group consisted of healthy Finnish infants who were having corrective surgery for congenital heart defects. Resections that were taken during corrective heart surgery supplied the thymus tissue. Repertoires sampled from thymus and blood appeared biased in V and J gene usage. Overlap was high between thymic repertoires from unrelated individuals, as reported in related research.

The sequencing input was thymocytes. This chain uses TRBV6-1 with TRBJ1-1; the D gene is possibly TRBD1 (5 bases). The TCR originated in a boy in the first two years of life with a congenital heart defect. The CDR3 is CASSEEGRGTEAFF. The CDR3 bases are TGTGCCAGCAGTGAGGAGGGGCGAGGCACTGAAGCTTTCTTT.